The 28 T cell receptor beta chains presented below share a single source sample, sequenced in a study of T cells in Graves' hyperthyroidism and ophthalmopathy. Template material for amplifying TCR beta CDR3 regions consisted of RNA transcripts. TCR CDR3 underwent first-round RT-PCR with the HTBI primer set. TCRdb fed the multiplex PCR reads into MiXCR, producing one record per CDR3 protein. The table shows around 600,000 distinct CDR3 sequences, with more than 14% occurring only once. Sequencing was performed on blood. The receptors here all came from a woman aged 50 to 65 with Graves' ophthalmopathy.

The rearrangement links TRBV19 to TRBJ2-1; the D is unclear. V lost 4 bases to trimming and J lost 7 bases, with 8 bases between them. The germline gives CDR1 LNHDA, CDR2 SQIVND (reference sequence). The CDR3 loop spans 12 amino acids. The chain's CDR3 is CASSTRINEQFF. Here the CDR3 DNA reads TGTGCCAGTAGTACCAGAATAAATGAGCAGTTCTTC.

About this clonotype itself: This may arise from a read error, as a much more abundant clone is one base away. This sequence joins TRBV5-1 and TRBJ2-7; the D is unclear. Germline V gene lookup returns CDR1 SGHRS and CDR2 YFSETQ. The CDR3 length is 14 residues. V was clipped by 3 bases and J by 5 bases, with 15 bases between them. CDR3 nucleotides: TGCGCCAGCAGCTGGGTCGGAGCTACGAACGAGCAGTACTTC. It encodes CASSWVGATNEQYF.

This clonotype was observed at least ten times. The chain employs TRBV11-2 and TRBJ2-7; TRBD1 aligns across 7 bases. This CDR3 is built from 14 residues. Germline V gene sequence: CDR1 SGHAT, CDR2 FQNNGV. J lost 1 base, V lost 5 bases, and 5 bases had no gene match. The CDR3 protein is CASSRDSLSYEQYF. The CDR3 bases are TGTGCCAGCAGCCGGGACAGTCTGTCCTACGAGCAGTACTTC.

This clonotype was counted ten times or more. This chain uses TRBV6-6 with TRBJ1-6; D uncertain. V lost 2 bases, J lost 8 bases, and 10 bases lay in between. The CDR3 runs to 14 residues. Germline CDR1 reads MNHNY; CDR2 reads SVGAGI (reference sequence). The CDR3 reads CASSYKGSDSPLHF. Written as DNA, the CDR3 is TGTGCCAGCAGTTACAAGGGTTCGGATTCACCCCTCCACTTT.

This clonotype was observed at least ten times. The rearrangement links TRBV28 to TRBJ1-2; TRBD1 matches at 7 bases. This CDR3 is 15 amino acids long. In germline, CDR1 is MDHEN, CDR2 SYDVKM. After removal of 8 bases from V and 7 bases from J, the junction contained 16 bases not matched to a gene. CDR3 protein: CASSRGEGLWSGYTF. In nucleotides, the CDR3 is TGTGCCAGCTCCAGGGGGGAGGGCCTTTGGTCTGGCTACACCTTC.

The chain is built from TRBV28 and TRBJ1-5; no reliable D call. The CDR3 extends over 13 amino acids. Germline-derived CDR1 and CDR2 are MDHEN and SYDVKM. V was cut by 2 bases and J by 5 bases, with 7 bases left in between. As DNA, the CDR3 is TGTGCCAGCAGTTTAAACGATTATCAGCCCCAGCATTTT. Encoded protein: CASSLNDYQPQHF.

This clonotype occurred many times. The rearrangement uses TRBV30 and TRBJ1-2; D perhaps matches TRBD1 (6 bases). This CDR3 contains 13 residues. V lost 4 bases, J lost 3 bases, and 12 bases lay in between. From germline, CDR1 is GTSNPN and CDR2 SVGIG (reference sequence). This CDR3 reads CAWKGQLYYGYTF. The CDR3 coding sequence is TGTGCCTGGAAAGGACAGCTTTACTATGGCTACACCTTC. The whole variable domain, remainder taken from reference TRBV30 and TRBJ1-2, is SQTIHQWPATLVQPVGSPLSLECTVEGTSNPNLYWYRQAAGRGLQLLFYSVGIGQISSEVPQNLSASRPQDRQFILSSKKLLLSDSGFYLCAWKGQLYYGYTFGSGTRLTVV.

This clonotype was picked up many times. The J gene is TRBJ2-7, the V gene TRBV2, with a weak D call TRBD1 (6 bases). CDR1 and CDR2 from the germline V gene are SNHLY and FYNNEI. This CDR3 is 13 amino acids long. V was pared by 6 bases and J by 3 bases, with 12 bases between. CDR3 region: CASRGGGGYEQYF. CDR3 nucleotide sequence: TGTGCCAGCAGGGGTGGGGGCGGCTACGAGCAGTACTTC. Full variable domain (missing parts from reference TRBV2 and TRBJ2-7): EPEVTQTPSHQVTQMGQEVILRCVPISNHLYFYWYRQILGQKVEFLVSFYNNEISEKSEIFDDQFSVERPDGSNFTLKIRSTKLEDSAMYFCASRGGGGYEQYFGPGTRLTVT.

This clonotype was observed many times. The V gene is TRBV12-3 or TRBV12-4, the J gene TRBJ2-1; D possibly corresponds to TRBD1 (6 bases). Trimming shortened V by 1 base and J by 8 bases, and 15 bases separated the two germline ends. CDR3 size: 15 residues. The CDR3 region has the DNA TGTGCCAGCAGTTTAGGGCAGGGGTGGCACCATGAGCAGTTCTTC. Translation: CASSLGQGWHHEQFF.

In regard to this clonotype: At one end the junction does not follow the germline gene, possibly because of a read error. The chain couples TRBV19 to TRBJ1-3; D is uncertain. CDR3 length: 15 amino acids. The germline V gene has CDR1 LNHDA and CDR2 SQIVND (reference sequence). The CDR3 here is CASSYWAPSGNTIYF. The DNA for the CDR3 is TGTGCCAGTAGTTATTGGGCACCCTCTGGAAACACCATATACTTT.

There are a few counts of this clonotype. The chain is built from TRBV5-5 and TRBJ2-1; possibly TRBD2 for D (5 bases). Germline V gene data show CDR1 as SGHKS and CDR2 as YYEKEE (reference sequence). The V and J ends lost 4 bases and 7 bases respectively, with 21 bases between them. The CDR3 has 16 amino acids. The CDR3 is CASSRGLSPIKNEQFF. The DNA for the CDR3 is TGTGCCAGCAGCAGAGGACTTTCGCCGATAAAAAATGAGCAGTTCTTC.

This clonotype was seen a few times. The chain carries TRBV7-2 and TRBJ2-4, with D perhaps TRBD1 (6 bases). CDR1 and CDR2 (germline): SGHTA, FQGNSA. This CDR3 has 14 amino acids. V shed 5 bases and J shed 1 base, with 9 bases lying between them. The DNA of the CDR3 is TGTGCCAGCAGCCCCGACAGGGCCAAAAACATTCAGTACTTC. This translates into CASSPDRAKNIQYF.

This clonotype was seen only a few times. The V call is TRBV16, the J call TRBJ1-5; unclear D gene. Trimming cost V 0 bases and J 0 bases, with 9 bases left between them. The CDR3 is 16 residues long. From germline, CDR1 is KGHSY and CDR2 FQNENV. Here the CDR3 reads CASSQSPGNSNQPQHF. The CDR3 DNA reads TGTGCCAGCAGCCAATCACCGGGCAATAGCAATCAGCCCCAGCATTTT. Combining the CDR3 with reference TRBV16 and TRBJ1-5 gives the whole variable domain GEEVAQTPKHLVRGEGQKAKLYCAPIKGHSYVFWYQQVLKNEFKFLISFQNENVFDETGMPKERFSAKCLPNSPCSLEIQATKLEDSAVYFCASSQSPGNSNQPQHFGDGTRLSIL.

This clonotype was counted between two and nine times. As DNA, the CDR3 is TGTGCCAGCAGCGAAACAGGGAGTAATAGCAATCAGCCCCAGCATTTT. It is translated as CASSETGSNSNQPQHF. The rearrangement links TRBV6-1 to TRBJ1-5, with D possibly being TRBD1 (6 bases). The germline gives CDR1 MNHNS, CDR2 SASEGT. This CDR3 spans 16 amino acids. The V end was cut by 6 bases, the J end by 0 bases, with 15 bases between.

This clonotype was picked up many times. The J gene is TRBJ2-2, the V gene TRBV28; the D gene is possibly TRBD1 (5 bases). Germline CDR1 reads MDHEN; CDR2 reads SYDVKM. Trimming took 5 bases from V and 6 from J, leaving 10 bases between them. The CDR3 length is 13 residues. The CDR3 DNA follows: TGTGCCAGCAGTATTACAGGTCCCGGGGAGCTGTTTTTT. Residues: CASSITGPGELFF.

This rearrangement joins TRBV28 to TRBJ1-2; no reliable D call. This CDR3 has 12 amino acids. V was shortened by 5 bases and J by 8 bases, with 12 bases between the two germline ends. Germline V gene sequence: CDR1 MDHEN, CDR2 SYDVKM. The CDR3 DNA follows: TGTGCCAGCAGTCCTGTGCTCGGGGGCTACACCTTC. Protein sequence: CASSPVLGGYTF.

The chain is built from TRBV4-3 and TRBJ2-7; either TRBD1 or TRBD2 may fit D (7 bases each). The CDR3 loop spans 17 amino acids. Trimming took off 4 bases at V and 0 bases at J, with 19 bases between the two ends. The germline V gene has CDR1 LGHNA and CDR2 YSLEER. This chain's CDR3 is CASSPSSGGANSYEQYF. The CDR3 region has the DNA TGCGCCAGCAGCCCCAGCTCAGGGGGGGCCAACTCCTACGAGCAGTACTTC.

The V and J genes are TRBV4-2 and TRBJ1-2, with 7 positions matching TRBD1. This CDR3 is built from 15 residues. The V and J ends lost 0 bases and 9 bases, in that order; junction bases with no gene match: 10. Per germline, CDR1 LGHNA and CDR2 YNFKEQ. The CDR3 protein is CASSQDPGQAVCYTF. CDR3 in DNA: TGTGCCAGCAGCCAAGACCCCGGACAGGCTGTGTGCTACACCTTC.

This clonotype was observed many times. CDR3 nucleotide sequence: TGTGCCAGCAGCTTAAGACTTCCCCCGAACACTGAAGCTTTCTTT. This encodes CASSLRLPPNTEAFF. This chain connects TRBV11-1 to TRBJ1-1; no firm D call. Germline lookup yields CDR1 SGHAT and CDR2 FQDESV (reference sequence). This CDR3 is 15 amino acids long. V shed 2 bases and J shed 1 base, with 11 bases lying between them. Complete variable domain (other parts from reference TRBV11-1 and TRBJ1-1): EAEVAQSPRYKITEKSQAVAFWCDPISGHATLYWYRQILGQGPELLVQFQDESVVDDSQLPKDRFSAERLKGVDSTLKIQPAELGDSAMYLCASSLRLPPNTEAFFGQGTRLTVV.

Ten or more counts support this clonotype. The gene calls are TRBV27 and TRBJ2-7; perhaps TRBD2 as D (6 bases). Trimming cost V 4 bases and J 6 bases, with 31 bases left between them. Germline CDR1 and CDR2: MNHEY and SMNVEV (reference sequence). This CDR3 spans 19 amino acids. The CDR3 loop is CASSSLVFRGRRASGEQYF. DNA for the CDR3: TGTGCCAGCAGTTCTCTAGTCTTCAGAGGACGGAGGGCCTCAGGCGAGCAGTACTTC.

This chain connects TRBV19 to TRBJ2-1; 7 nucleotides align to TRBD2. CDR3 length: 16 residues. V lost 8 bases and J lost 4; bases outside the gene matches: 14. CDR1 is LNHDA and CDR2 is SQIVND in the germline V gene (reference sequence). CDR3 sequence: CASRSEGGRIYNEQFF. CDR3 nucleotide sequence: TGTGCCAGTCGGTCAGAGGGCGGGAGAATTTACAATGAGCAGTTCTTC.

The gene calls are TRBV4-3 and TRBJ2-1; 9 nucleotides agree with TRBD2. Germline V gives CDR1 LGHNA, CDR2 YSLEER. The CDR3 runs to 17 residues. V was pared by 6 bases and J by 3 bases, with 12 bases of the junction left unmatched. The CDR3 is CASSRPPAGGSYNEQFF. The CDR3 nucleotides read TGCGCCAGCAGTCGTCCCCCAGCGGGAGGCAGCTACAATGAGCAGTTCTTC.

The V and J genes are TRBV29-1 and TRBJ1-6, with a possible D match to TRBD1 (5 bases). The germline gives CDR1 SQVTM, CDR2 ANQGSEA. The CDR3 covers 13 residues. The ends were cut back, 6 bases at V and 5 bases at J, with 11 bases in the middle. CDR3 in amino acids: CSVAPGHNSPLHF. CDR3 sequence (DNA): TGCAGCGTAGCTCCGGGACATAATTCACCCCTCCACTTT.

In the case of this clonotype: It may be a read error: a sequence one base away is much more abundant. The V gene is TRBV6-6, the J gene TRBJ2-7; a possible D gene is TRBD1 (5 bases). CDR1 is MNHNY, CDR2 SVGAGI, per germline (reference sequence). The CDR3 spans 14 residues. CDR3 sequence (DNA): TGTGCCAGCAGGTACTCCAGGGTTGGCTACGAGCAGTACTTC. Amino acids: CASRYSRVGYEQYF.

The chain recombines TRBV6-2 or TRBV6-3 with TRBJ2-5; 7 bases agree with TRBD1. This CDR3 is 15 amino acids long. The germline gives CDR1 MNHEY, CDR2 SVGEGT. The junction had 12 bases not matched to a gene; V was cut back by 6 bases and J by 5 bases. The CDR3 DNA reads as TGTGCCAGCAGGGAACACAGGGGAATAGTGGAGACCCAGTACTTC. This translates into CASREHRGIVETQYF.

This clonotype was counted many times. This chain connects TRBV24-1 to TRBJ2-5, with D perhaps TRBD1 (5 bases). The germline V gene has CDR1 KGHDR and CDR2 SFDVKD. The CDR3 contains 16 residues. V was pared by 0 bases and J by 0 bases, with 10 bases between. The CDR3 loop reads CATSDLSDSHQETQYF. CDR3 in DNA: TGTGCCACCAGTGATTTGAGCGACAGCCACCAAGAGACCCAGTACTTC.

This clonotype was counted a few times. This chain links TRBV7-6 with TRBJ2-1; D is perhaps TRBD2 (5 bases). Germline V gene sequence: CDR1 SGHVS, CDR2 FNYEAQ. CDR3 length equals 17 residues. Trimming left V 5 bases short and J 1 base short, with 18 bases between. CDR3 sequence (DNA): TGTGCCAGCAGCCCCCCCCCCGGGAAAGTTTCCTACAATGAGCAGTTCTTC. Translated: CASSPPPGKVSYNEQFF.

In its sample, this clonotype was seen many times. The chain joins TRBV30 to TRBJ2-7, with D tentatively TRBD1 (5 bases). The CDR3 sequence is 13 residues long. Trimming cost V 1 base and J 2 bases, with 9 bases left between them. In germline, CDR1 is GTSNPN, CDR2 SVGIG (reference sequence). The CDR3 sequence is CAWSDQGPYEQYF. CDR3 in DNA: TGTGCCTGGAGTGATCAGGGCCCCTACGAGCAGTACTTC.